The 5 T cell receptor beta chains listed next were all sequenced from one sample in a study of cytomegalovirus exposure and HLA in healthy donors. The PCR ran on 60 Vbeta and 13 Jbeta primers. TCRdb keeps only in-frame clones here, not all; method: immunoSEQ multiplex PCR. This sample's clone table lists 150,000 to 200,000 clones. Specimen: PBMCs. The receptors here all came from a man aged 30 to 39 in good health and CMV-seronegative.

The genes are TRBV28 and TRBJ1-2; the match to TRBD1 covers 12 bases. Germline V gene lookup returns CDR1 MDHEN and CDR2 SYDVKM. This CDR3 has 16 amino acids. Germline trimming cut 5 bases from V and 6 bases from J; bases unmatched to any gene: 10. The CDR3 DNA is TGTGCCAGCAGTCCTACCCCGGGACAGGGGGCTGATGGCTACACCTTC. Encoded protein: CASSPTPGQGADGYTF.

The chain employs TRBV25-1 and TRBJ1-4; D remains ambiguous. Germline V gene lookup returns CDR1 MGHDK and CDR2 SYGVNS. The CDR3 covers 13 residues. V shed 3 bases and J shed 8 bases, with 10 bases lying between them. The CDR3: CASSDGSREKLFF. In DNA form, the CDR3 reads TGTGCCAGCAGTGACGGGAGCAGGGAAAAACTGTTTTTT.

Points on this clone: The same CDR3 can be traced to other DNA sequences in this sample. V and J are TRBV15 and TRBJ1-5; 8 nucleotides align to TRBD1. From germline, CDR1 is LNHNV and CDR2 YYDKDF (reference sequence). The junction had 3 bases not matched to a gene; V was cut back by 5 bases and J by 3 bases. CDR3 size: 14 residues. CDR3 amino acids: CATSHRGSNQPQHF. The CDR3 region has the DNA TGTGCCACCAGCCACAGGGGGTCCAATCAGCCCCAGCATTTT.

This chain connects TRBV27 to TRBJ2-5; TRBD2 matches 11 bases. CDR1 is MNHEY and CDR2 is SMNVEV in the germline V gene (reference sequence). V shed 4 bases, J shed 5 bases, and the junction held 6 bases outside the gene matches. CDR3 size: 15 residues. This CDR3 is CASSSPRLAGETQYF. CDR3 bases: TGTGCCAGCAGTTCTCCTCGACTAGCGGGGGAGACCCAGTACTTC.

On this clone: This sample includes further DNA sequences coding for the same CDR3. The J gene is TRBJ1-5, the V gene TRBV18; unclear D gene. V shed 2 bases and J shed 4 bases, with 9 bases lying between them. Looked up from germline, CDR1 is KGHSH and CDR2 is LQKENI. The CDR3 runs to 14 residues. The CDR3 is CASSPGLQNQPQHF. Written as DNA, the CDR3 is TGTGCCAGCTCACCAGGGCTGCAAAATCAGCCCCAGCATTTT. Looking up the rest from reference TRBV18 and TRBJ1-5 gives the full variable domain: NAGVMQNPRHLVRRRGQEARLRCSPMKGHSHVYWYRQLPEEGLKFMVYLQKENIIDESGMPKERFSAEFPKEGPSILRIQQVVRGDSAAYFCASSPGLQNQPQHFGDGTRLSIL.